Below are 16 T cell receptor beta chains sequenced from a single sample in a study of cytomegalovirus exposure and HLA in healthy donors. Using immunoSEQ multiplex PCR, the repertoire was profiled, and TCRdb retains in-frame clones only, with some absent. The data show about 130,000 clones, roughly 89% seen once. Specimen: PBMCs. The receptors shown here come from a woman aged 18-30 years in good health and CMV-seronegative.

The chain uses TRBV21-1 and TRBJ2-6; the table's D call of TRBD1 was not tested on the DNA. TRBV21-1 has pseudogene status. The CDR3 covers 19 residues. CDR3 region: CASRRQENNSLFGANVLTF. Written as DNA, the CDR3 is TGTGCCAGCAGACGACAGGAAAATAACAGTCTATTCGGGGCCAACGTCCTGACTTTC.

The chain couples TRBV6-1 to TRBJ1-2, with TRBD1 matching over 12 bases. J gave up 4 bases and V 2 bases, and 5 bases lay outside the gene matches. This CDR3 has 16 amino acids. CDR1 MNHNS and CDR2 SASEGT come from the germline V gene. The CDR3 bases are TGTGCCAGCAGTGAATATGGGACAGGGGGCCTCTATGGCTACACCTTC. This codes for CASSEYGTGGLYGYTF.

The rearrangement uses TRBV9 and TRBJ1-1; TRBD1 might be the D (6 bases). CDR3 length: 14 amino acids. V lost 4 bases, J lost 1 base, and 11 bases lay in between. In germline, CDR1 is SGDLS, CDR2 YYNGEE. CDR3 DNA sequence: TGTGCCAGCAGCCCAAGGACAGAGAACACTGAAGCTTTCTTT. Protein sequence: CASSPRTENTEAFF.

The rearrangement joins TRBV19 to TRBJ1-1; D is ambiguous. Germline CDR1 reads LNHDA; CDR2 reads SQIVND (reference sequence). This CDR3 is 15 amino acids long. V gave up 4 bases and J gave up 0 bases, with 12 bases separating them. The CDR3 DNA sequence: TGTGCCAGTAGTAGGAGATATTTCATGAACACTGAAGCTTTCTTT. Protein: CASSRRYFMNTEAFF.

CDR3 sequence reads: CASSTDSSYEQYF. As DNA, the CDR3 is TGTGCCAGCAGCACAGACAGCTCCTACGAGCAGTACTTC. The rearrangement links TRBV7-9 to TRBJ2-7; D perhaps matches TRBD1 (5 bases). The V end lost 5 bases, the J end lost 0 bases, and 8 bases lay between the germline ends. Germline-derived CDR1 and CDR2 are SEHNR and FQNEAQ (reference sequence). There are 13 residues in the CDR3. The whole variable domain, filled in from reference TRBV7-9 and TRBJ2-7, reads DTGVSQNPRHKITKRGQNVTFRCDPISEHNRLYWYRQTLGQGPEFLTYFQNEAQLEKSRLLSDRFSAERPKGSFSTLEIQRTEQGDSAMYLCASSTDSSYEQYFGPGTRLTVT.

The J gene is TRBJ1-6, the V gene TRBV27; 10 bases align to TRBD1. Trimming took 5 bases from V and 4 from J; bases not matched to a gene: 8. The CDR3 sequence is 17 residues long. Germline V gives CDR1 MNHEY, CDR2 SMNVEV (reference sequence). The CDR3 DNA follows: TGTGCCAGCAGTGTTCGAATGGGACAGGGGTATAATTCACCCCTCCACTTT. Its translation: CASSVRMGQGYNSPLHF.

This clone showed up just once. V is TRBV27 and J is TRBJ1-4, with D possibly being TRBD1 (5 bases). Trimming cost V 7 bases and J 7 bases, with 19 bases left between them. This CDR3 is 15 amino acids long. The germline V gene encodes CDR1 MNHEY and CDR2 SMNVEV (reference sequence). CDR3 loop: CASTSGGAYGEKLFF. CDR3 sequence (DNA): TGTGCCAGCACCTCAGGAGGGGCCTACGGTGAAAAACTGTTTTTT.

This clone was detected once. The rearrangement uses TRBV13 and TRBJ2-2; D uncertain. CDR1 and CDR2 (germline): PRHDT, FYEKMQ (reference sequence). The V and J ends lost 5 bases and 10 bases respectively, with 8 bases between them. This CDR3 has 11 amino acids. In DNA form, the CDR3 reads TGTGCCAGCAGCCGCACAGAGGAGCTGTTTTTT. Protein sequence: CASSRTEELFF.

The chain joins TRBV5-1 to TRBJ1-5; 10 bases map to TRBD1. The J segment lost 5 bases and the V segment lost 4 bases, leaving 3 bases of the junction unmatched. Looked up from germline, CDR1 is SGHRS and CDR2 is YFSETQ. There are 14 residues in the CDR3. The chain's CDR3 is CASSPGTGDQPQHF. The CDR3 bases are TGCGCCAGCAGCCCCGGGACAGGGGATCAGCCCCAGCATTTT.

The chain couples TRBV5-1 to TRBJ1-2, with 10 bases matching TRBD1. V shed 5 bases and J 6 bases; nucleotides not matched to a gene: 7. Germline V gives CDR1 SGHRS, CDR2 YFSETQ. This CDR3 has 14 residues. The CDR3 region is CASRPTGGAHGYTF. For the CDR3, the DNA is TGCGCCAGCAGACCGACAGGGGGCGCACATGGCTACACCTTC.

The chain couples TRBV5-1 to TRBJ2-3, with D possibly TRBD1 on 6 matching bases. The CDR3 has 16 residues. Per germline, CDR1 SGHRS and CDR2 YFSETQ. Trimming stripped 0 bases from V and 2 bases from J, with 13 bases between. CDR3 residues: CASSLASRGHTDTQYF. For the CDR3, the DNA is TGCGCCAGCAGCTTGGCCTCCCGGGGACACACAGATACGCAGTATTTT.

The gene calls are TRBV7-3 and TRBJ2-1, with 9 bases matching TRBD2. The CDR3 runs to 14 residues. Trimming took 2 bases from V and 7 from J; bases not matched to a gene: 3. CDR1 and CDR2 from the germline V gene are SGHTA and FQGTGA. The CDR3 nucleotides read TGTGCCAGCAGCTTACGCCTAGCGGGGAATGAGCAGTTCTTC. Protein product: CASSLRLAGNEQFF.

The CDR3 sequence is CASARDRGSGELFF. In DNA, the CDR3 is TGTGCCAGCGCTCGGGACAGGGGGTCCGGGGAGCTGTTTTTT. V and J are TRBV7-3 and TRBJ2-2; 11 bases agree with TRBD1. Unmatched junction bases numbered 5, after V lost 8 bases and J lost 6 bases. Germline loops: CDR1 SGHTA, CDR2 FQGTGA. The CDR3 is made up of 14 amino acids.

The chain carries TRBV7-3 and TRBJ1-5; no firm D call. This CDR3 comprises 13 residues. The V end was cut by 5 bases, the J end by 4 bases, with 9 bases between. The germline V gene encodes CDR1 SGHTA and CDR2 FQGTGA. The CDR3 sequence: CASSIGGNQPQHF. CDR3 DNA sequence: TGTGCCAGCAGCATAGGCGGGAATCAGCCCCAGCATTTT.

This clone was recorded once. V and J are TRBV9 and TRBJ2-7, with 7 bases identical to TRBD1. The germline V gene has CDR1 SGDLS and CDR2 YYNGEE. V lost 4 bases to trimming and J lost 6 bases; unmatched junction nucleotides: 7. CDR3 length: 13 amino acids. The CDR3, as DNA: TGTGCCAGCAGCATCCGGGACAGTGGCGAGCAGTACTTC. Translation: CASSIRDSGEQYF.

The chain uses TRBV19 and TRBJ1-2; the match to TRBD1 covers 8 bases. The germline V gene encodes CDR1 LNHDA and CDR2 SQIVND (reference sequence). The length of the CDR3 is 15 residues. The V and J ends lost 4 bases and 6 bases, in that order; junction bases with no gene match: 10. The CDR3 sequence is CASSRADRERDGYTF. The CDR3 region has the DNA TGTGCCAGTAGTAGGGCGGACAGGGAACGGGATGGCTACACCTTC.